The 24 T cell receptor beta chains below come from one sample, sequenced in a study of cytomegalovirus exposure and HLA in healthy donors. PCR involved 60 Vbeta and 13 Jbeta primers. Data came from immunoSEQ multiplex PCR; TCRdb stores just in-frame clones and leaves some out. The table for this sample gives 220,000 or so clones. The sequenced material came from PBMCs. These receptors were taken from a girl aged 2 to 9 in good health and CMV-seropositive.

The V and J genes are TRBV7-9 and TRBJ1-2, with TRBD1 matching over 12 bases. Germline CDR1 reads SEHNR; CDR2 reads FQNEAQ (reference sequence). The length of the CDR3 is 13 residues. Trimming took 5 bases from V and 8 from J; bases not matched to a gene: 3. CDR3 protein: CASSGDRGQGYTF. The DNA for the CDR3 is TGTGCCAGCAGCGGGGACAGGGGGCAAGGCTACACCTTC. The full variable domain, in which reference TRBV7-9 and TRBJ1-2 provide the parts outside the CDR3, is DTGVSQNPRHKITKRGQNVTFRCDPISEHNRLYWYRQTLGQGPEFLTYFQNEAQLEKSRLLSDRFSAERPKGSFSTLEIQRTEQGDSAMYLCASSGDRGQGYTFGSGTRLTVV.

This sequence joins TRBV27 and TRBJ1-2; 7 bases are a match to TRBD1. The germline V gene encodes CDR1 MNHEY and CDR2 SMNVEV (reference sequence). This CDR3 has 12 residues. V lost 6 bases, J lost 2 bases, and 0 bases stayed unmatched. The CDR3 reads CASRGQNYGYTF. In DNA form, the CDR3 reads TGTGCCAGCAGGGGACAGAACTATGGCTACACCTTC.

This chain joins TRBV5-4 and TRBJ1-2; 11 bases match TRBD1. This CDR3 comprises 16 residues. The V segment lost 7 bases and the J segment 4 bases; nucleotides outside the gene matches: 12. Germline V lookup: CDR1 SGHNT, CDR2 YYREEE (reference sequence). CDR3 coding DNA: TGTGCCAGCCGCCCGGGACAGGGGGACATTATCTATGGCTACACCTTC. Translation gives CASRPGQGDIIYGYTF.

CDR3 residues: CASSAGQEGQPQHF. The CDR3 bases are TGTGCCAGCAGCGCTGGCCAGGAGGGTCAGCCCCAGCATTTT. The chain employs TRBV9 and TRBJ1-5; no reliable D call. V was clipped by 3 bases and J by 6 bases, with 13 bases between them. CDR1 is SGDLS, CDR2 YYNGEE, per germline. This CDR3 has 14 amino acids.

CDR3 region: CASSLAGGSYNEQFF. The CDR3 DNA reads as TGTGCCAGCAGTTTAGCGGGGGGGTCCTACAATGAGCAGTTCTTC. The chain uses TRBV27 and TRBJ2-1, with 9 bases aligning to TRBD2. The germline gives CDR1 MNHEY, CDR2 SMNVEV (reference sequence). CDR3 size: 15 residues. Unmatched junction bases numbered 0, after V lost 2 bases and J lost 1 base.

The rearrangement uses TRBV10-3 and TRBJ2-3; tentatively, D is TRBD1 (6 bases). CDR3 size: 15 residues. Germline loops: CDR1 ENHRY, CDR2 SYGVKD. Between the trimmed V and J ends, which lost 6 bases and 4 bases, there was a span of 17 bases. The CDR3 DNA reads TGTGCCATCAGCCTCACAGGGAGTAGCGCAGATACGCAGTATTTT. Translating it yields CAISLTGSSADTQYF.

The V gene is TRBV5-4, the J gene TRBJ2-5; possible D gene TRBD2, 5 bases. V lost 0 bases and J 3 bases, leaving 9 bases between the germline ends. The CDR3 has 14 residues. Germline CDR1 SGHNT, CDR2 YYREEE (reference sequence). CDR3 sequence reads: CASSLAKRKETQYF. The CDR3 bases are TGTGCCAGCAGCTTGGCGAAGCGGAAAGAGACCCAGTACTTC.

V is TRBV7-2 and J is TRBJ2-7, with 7 bases that match TRBD2. The germline gives CDR1 SGHTA, CDR2 FQGNSA. The CDR3 length is 15 residues. J lost 2 bases, V lost 5 bases, and 9 bases had no gene match. The CDR3 nucleotides are TGTGCCAGCAGCCTAAGGGAGGGGCCCCCCTACGAGCAGTACTTC. The encoded protein is CASSLREGPPYEQYF.

V usage is TRBV11-2 and J usage is TRBJ1-3, with 8 bases lining up with TRBD1. Germline CDR1 is SGHAT and CDR2 is FQNNGV. Trimming took 4 bases from V and 4 from J; bases not matched to a gene: 12. The CDR3 has 17 residues. Here the CDR3 reads CASSSVQTGGSGNTIYF. CDR3 DNA: TGTGCCAGCAGCTCCGTCCAAACAGGGGGGTCGGGAAACACCATATATTTT.

This chain connects TRBV25-1 to TRBJ2-4; D not resolved. The V gene lost 3 bases and the J gene lost 6 bases, with 6 bases spanning the gap. The CDR3 is 12 amino acids. Germline CDR1 is MGHDK and CDR2 is SYGVNS. CDR3 sequence reads: CASSDLRNIQYF. For the CDR3, the DNA is TGTGCCAGCAGTGACCTCCGAAACATTCAGTACTTC.

This rearrangement joins TRBV27 to TRBJ2-1; 10 bases agree with TRBD2. V dropped 2 bases and J dropped 6; count of bases not matched to a gene: 7. Germline V lookup: CDR1 MNHEY, CDR2 SMNVEV (reference sequence). The CDR3 runs to 16 residues. CDR3 sequence (DNA): TGTGCCAGCAGTTTAGGGTGGCTAGCGGGAGCCAATGAGCAGTTCTTC. Protein: CASSLGWLAGANEQFF.

The V and J genes are TRBV6-5 and TRBJ2-3; 9 bases map to TRBD1. V dropped 2 bases and J dropped 1; count of bases not matched to a gene: 4. This CDR3 comprises 16 residues. Germline V gives CDR1 MNHEY, CDR2 SVGAGI. DNA for the CDR3: TGTGCCAGCAGTTACCCGACAGGGGGAGGCACAGATACGCAGTATTTT. The encoded protein is CASSYPTGGGTDTQYF.

The chain is built from TRBV9 and TRBJ2-7; 9 bases match TRBD2. CDR3 size: 14 residues. CDR1 and CDR2 from the germline V gene are SGDLS and YYNGEE. Trimming at V came to 3 bases and at J to 1 base, leaving 2 bases not matched to a gene. CDR3 bases: TGTGCCAGCAGCGGGGGACTAGCTTCCTACGAGCAGTACTTC. Translated, it gives CASSGGLASYEQYF. The complete variable domain, with remaining parts taken from reference TRBV9 and TRBJ2-7, reads DSGVTQTPKHLITATGQRVTLRCSPRSGDLSVYWYQQSLDQGLQFLIQYYNGEERAKGNILERFSAQQFPDLHSELNLSSLELGDSALYFCASSGGLASYEQYFGPGTRLTVT.

CDR3 loop: CASSPSGLTSEQYF. The CDR3 nucleotides are TGTGCCAGCAGCCCTAGCGGGCTAACCTCCGAGCAGTACTTC. J is TRBJ2-7 and V is TRBV7-8; the match to TRBD2 covers 8 bases. The CDR3 has 14 amino acids. Losses at the gene ends were 5 bases for V and 6 bases for J; bases not matched to a gene: 9. Germline assignment: CDR1 SGHVS and CDR2 FQNEAQ.

This rearrangement joins TRBV11-2 to TRBJ1-4; 7 nucleotides align to TRBD1. CDR3 size: 15 residues. Losses at the gene ends were 5 bases for V and 5 bases for J; bases not matched to a gene: 8. Germline CDR1 is SGHAT and CDR2 is FQNNGV. The CDR3 region is CASSALTGANEKLFF. CDR3 DNA sequence: TGTGCCAGCAGCGCCTTAACAGGGGCCAATGAAAAACTGTTTTTT.

The chain carries TRBV7-3 and TRBJ2-3; a weak D match, TRBD2 (6 bases). Trimming removed 5 bases from V and 6 bases from J, with 15 bases in between. The germline CDR1 and CDR2 sequences are SGHTA and FQGTGA. This CDR3 comprises 14 residues. DNA for the CDR3: TGTGCCAGCAGCCGAAGCGCGGGGTCCGATACGCAGTATTTT. Protein sequence: CASSRSAGSDTQYF.

The chain carries TRBV4-2 and TRBJ2-2; 11 bases are a match to TRBD2. Germline lookup yields CDR1 LGHNA and CDR2 YNFKEQ. Trimming cost V 2 bases and J 0 bases; bases outside gene matches: 8. The CDR3 is 19 amino acids. The CDR3 DNA reads TGTGCCAGCAGCCAACCTTCCGGACTAGCGGGTTCGAACACCGGGGAGCTGTTTTTT. Encoded protein: CASSQPSGLAGSNTGELFF.

The V and J genes are TRBV5-4 and TRBJ1-2; 12 bases agree with TRBD1. Germline trimming cut 10 bases from V and 2 bases from J; bases unmatched to any gene: 3. The CDR3 is 13 amino acids. Germline-derived CDR1 and CDR2 are SGHNT and YYREEE (reference sequence). The CDR3 region is CAGTGGLNYGYTF. The CDR3 nucleotides are TGTGCCGGGACAGGGGGCTTAAACTATGGCTACACCTTC. Full variable domain (missing parts from reference TRBV5-4 and TRBJ1-2): ETGVTQSPTHLIKTRGQQVTLRCSSQSGHNTVSWYQQALGQGPQFIFQYYREEENGRGNFPPRFSGLQFPNYSSELNVNALELDDSALYLCAGTGGLNYGYTFGSGTRLTVV.

This rearrangement joins TRBV19 to TRBJ2-1, with TRBD1 matching over 9 bases. V lost 7 bases, J lost 4 bases, and 20 bases stayed unmatched. This CDR3 comprises 19 residues. Germline loops: CDR1 LNHDA, CDR2 SQIVND (reference sequence). The CDR3 region has the DNA TGTGCCAGTATCAACAGAGGGGGGACAGGGCTGACCTCTTACAATGAGCAGTTCTTC. Translating gives CASINRGGTGLTSYNEQFF.

CDR3 bases: TGTGCCAGCAGCCAATTCAAGGCGGGAAGCTACGAGCAGTACTTC. This encodes CASSQFKAGSYEQYF. The V call is TRBV16, the J call TRBJ2-7; maybe TRBD2 (6 bases). The V and J ends lost 1 base and 3 bases respectively, with 13 bases between them. The CDR3 covers 15 residues. Looked up from germline, CDR1 is KGHSY and CDR2 is FQNENV.

The CDR3 nucleotides read TGTGCCAGCAGCTTAGGGCGGGTCGATGAGCAGTTCTTC. Translation gives CASSLGRVDEQFF. This chain links TRBV13 with TRBJ2-1, with D possibly TRBD2 on 5 matching bases. Per germline, CDR1 PRHDT and CDR2 FYEKMQ (reference sequence). V lost 0 bases and J 8 bases, leaving 8 bases between the germline ends. The CDR3 contains 13 residues.

The chain links TRBV5-3 to TRBJ1-2, with 8 bases that match TRBD1. TRBV5-3 is an open reading frame, and its role is uncertain. The CDR3 extends over 17 amino acids. The trim removed 4 bases at V and 4 bases at J, leaving 15 bases unmatched. In nucleotides, the CDR3 is TGTGCCAGAAGCCGGCCGGGACAGGCCCCACTCGCCTATGGCTACACCTTC. It specifies CARSRPGQAPLAYGYTF.

A note on this clone: This same CDR3 is encoded by further DNA sequences in the sample. V gene TRBV11-2 combines with J gene TRBJ2-7, with D possibly matching TRBD1 (6 bases). Per the germline V gene, CDR1 is SGHAT and CDR2 is FQNNGV. The CDR3 covers 14 residues. Trimming removed 0 bases from V and 2 bases from J, with 8 bases in between. The CDR3 DNA is TGTGCCAGCAGCTTAGAGGCAGGGGCCTACGAGCAGTACTTC. This encodes CASSLEAGAYEQYF.

The V gene is TRBV7-9, the J gene TRBJ1-2; maybe TRBD1 (6 bases). The germline V gene has CDR1 SEHNR and CDR2 FQNEAQ (reference sequence). The ends were cut back, 6 bases at V and 7 bases at J, with 24 bases in the middle. This CDR3 is built from 16 residues. CDR3 loop: CASSHPDSPQERGYTF. CDR3 DNA sequence: TGTGCCAGCAGTCATCCGGACAGCCCCCAGGAGCGTGGCTACACCTTC.